These 11 T cell receptor beta chains were sequenced from one sample in a study of CD8 T cells in ankylosing spondylitis. In TCRdb, the 5' RACE reads were re-called with MiXCR into one record per CDR3 protein. The sample contains 290,000 or so distinct CDR3 sequences, around 20% of which appear only once. The sample comprised blood, either unsorted or a sorted T cell fraction (not recorded which). The source of these receptors is a female donor with ankylosing spondylitis or in good health (not recorded which).

The rearrangement links TRBV7-2 to TRBJ2-1; 11 positions agree with TRBD2. This CDR3 has 16 residues. CDR1 and CDR2 from the germline V gene are SGHTA and FQGNSA. With 5 bases clipped from V and 3 bases from J, the junction kept 6 bases outside the gene matches. CDR3 loop: CASSRTGTSGYNEQFF. CDR3 nucleotide sequence: TGTGCCAGCAGCCGCACCGGGACTAGCGGCTACAATGAGCAGTTCTTC.

This clonotype was found a few times. The chain employs TRBV7-9 and TRBJ2-1; TRBD2 agrees at 13 bases. V dropped 5 bases and J dropped 3; count of bases not matched to a gene: 7. There are 17 residues in the CDR3. CDR1 and CDR2 (germline): SEHNR, FQNEAQ (reference sequence). The CDR3 DNA sequence: TGTGCCAGCAGCGACATCACTAGCGGGAGGGTCTACAATGAGCAGTTCTTC. This codes for CASSDITSGRVYNEQFF.

This clonotype was recorded at least ten times. The V and J genes are TRBV12-3 or TRBV12-4 and TRBJ2-3; D remains unclear. V lost 3 bases to trimming and J lost 7 bases, with 14 bases between them. The CDR3 is 14 amino acids. CDR3 coding DNA: TGTGCCAGCAGTTTGGTAGGCCTTGAGTATACGCAGTATTTT. Protein: CASSLVGLEYTQYF.

This clonotype was counted at least ten times. Sequence at one end of the junction differs from germline and may be a read error. This chain uses TRBV10-2 with TRBJ2-5, with D possibly being TRBD1 (7 bases). The CDR3 has 13 residues. Germline CDR1 WSHSY, CDR2 SAAADI. The CDR3: CASSESGGKTQYF. The CDR3 DNA reads as TGCGCCAGCAGCGAGTCAGGGGGGAAGACCCAGTACTTC.

The sample holds a few counts of this clonotype. V is TRBV4-3 and J is TRBJ1-2; D not resolved. The germline V gene encodes CDR1 LGHNA and CDR2 YSLEER. V was trimmed by 0 bases and J by 3 bases, leaving 11 bases between them. This CDR3 has 15 amino acids. This CDR3 is CASSQDRKEDYGYTF. CDR3 nucleotides: TGCGCCAGCAGCCAAGACCGGAAGGAAGACTATGGCTACACCTTC.

This clonotype has a handful of counts. This chain connects TRBV27 to TRBJ1-6, with 9 bases lining up with TRBD1. Germline CDR1 is MNHEY and CDR2 is SMNVEV (reference sequence). Trimming at V came to 8 bases and at J to 10 bases, leaving 6 bases not matched to a gene. This CDR3 region has 13 residues. This CDR3 reads CASAGTGHSPLHF. Here the CDR3 DNA reads TGTGCCAGCGCCGGGACAGGGCACTCACCCCTCCACTTT.

The rearrangement uses TRBV5-1 and TRBJ1-2; a possible D gene is TRBD1 (5 bases). The germline gives CDR1 SGHRS, CDR2 YFSETQ. The CDR3 is 15 amino acids. The V and J ends lost 0 bases and 0 bases respectively, with 9 bases between them. CDR3 DNA: TGCGCCAGCAGCTTGGGACAGCTCTCTAACTATGGCTACACCTTC. Protein product: CASSLGQLSNYGYTF. Variable domain in full (rest from reference TRBV5-1 and TRBJ1-2): KAGVTQTPRYLIKTRGQQVTLSCSPISGHRSVSWYQQTPGQGLQFLFEYFSETQRNKGNFPGRFSGRQFSNSRSEMNVSTLELGDSALYLCASSLGQLSNYGYTFGSGTRLTVV.

This clonotype has more than one count but fewer than ten. This chain joins TRBV12-3 or TRBV12-4 and TRBJ1-2; no clear D. The CDR3 runs to 14 residues. Between the trimmed V and J ends, which lost 5 bases and 4 bases, there was a span of 14 bases. The CDR3 is CASSETTLSYGYTF. In DNA form, the CDR3 reads TGTGCCAGCAGTGAGACGACCTTGAGCTATGGCTACACCTTC.

This clonotype was observed a handful of times. The chain combines TRBV24-1 with TRBJ2-1; D uncertain. V lost 1 base to trimming and J lost 0 bases, with 9 bases between them. This CDR3 is 16 amino acids long. Germline CDR1 reads KGHDR; CDR2 reads SFDVKD. CDR3 amino acids: CATSDFGGGSYNEQFF. In nucleotides, the CDR3 is TGTGCCACCAGTGATTTCGGCGGCGGCTCCTACAATGAGCAGTTCTTC.

The chain carries TRBV5-1 and TRBJ2-5; perhaps TRBD2 as D (6 bases). There are 15 residues in the CDR3. Trimming left V 4 bases short and J 7 bases short, with 20 bases between. Germline CDR1 and CDR2: SGHRS and YFSETQ. This chain's CDR3 is CASSVPEREWGTQYF. CDR3 nucleotides: TGCGCCAGCAGCGTGCCGGAACGGGAGTGGGGGACCCAGTACTTC.

The chain employs TRBV20-1 and TRBJ2-5; D possibly corresponds to TRBD1 (6 bases). The germline gives CDR1 DFQATT, CDR2 SNEGSKA (reference sequence). V lost 6 bases, J lost 4 bases, and 21 bases lay in between. This CDR3 is 15 amino acids long. The CDR3 loop is CSAPKQGRGGETQYF. The CDR3 DNA follows: TGCAGTGCCCCCAAACAGGGACGAGGTGGAGAGACCCAGTACTTC.